The entry that follows covers one T cell receptor (beta chain) sequence. What it binds is not known. This sample stems from a study of cytomegalovirus exposure and HLA in healthy donors. Study context: There were about 85 million unique TCRs (from HLA-typed donors) in an early data release.

The PCR had 60 Vbeta and 13 Jbeta primers. TCRdb's table, derived via immunoSEQ multiplex PCR, lists solely in-frame clones and lacks some. In the table there are 180,000 or so clones, approximately 83% of which are singletons. General observations from the study: A previous analysis found most TCR beta V segments productive roughly 90% or roughly 30% of the time. Most of the CMV-associated TCR beta chains (in a later analysis) appeared to be HLA-restricted.

The sample taken for sequencing was PBMCs. The receptor was isolated from a man between 18 and 29 years old in good health and CMV-seropositive.

The CDR3 nucleotides read TGTGCCAGCAGCTCTGGACTAGCGGGGGATCAAGAGACCCAGTACTTC. This gives the protein CASSSGLAGDQETQYF. The chain uses TRBV7-2 and TRBJ2-5; 13 nucleotides align to TRBD2. With V trimmed by 4 bases and J by 2 bases, 4 bases remained unmatched. The CDR3 has 16 residues. CDR1 and CDR2 from the germline V gene are SGHTA and FQGNSA.